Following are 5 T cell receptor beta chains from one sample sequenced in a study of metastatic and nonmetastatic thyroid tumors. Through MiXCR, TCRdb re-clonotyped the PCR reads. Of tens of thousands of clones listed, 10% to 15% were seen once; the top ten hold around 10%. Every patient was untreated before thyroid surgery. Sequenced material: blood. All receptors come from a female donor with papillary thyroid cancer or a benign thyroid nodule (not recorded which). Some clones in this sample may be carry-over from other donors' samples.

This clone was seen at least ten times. The CDR3 protein is CASSEMGTSGSGEQFF. For the CDR3, the DNA is TGTGCCAGCAGTGAAATGGGGACTAGCGGGAGCGGTGAGCAGTTCTTC. This chain links TRBV6-1 with TRBJ2-1; 14 nucleotides align to TRBD2. The CDR3 runs 16 residues. V shed 2 bases, J shed 9 bases, and the junction held 6 bases outside the gene matches. Germline CDR1 reads MNHNS; CDR2 reads SASEGT.

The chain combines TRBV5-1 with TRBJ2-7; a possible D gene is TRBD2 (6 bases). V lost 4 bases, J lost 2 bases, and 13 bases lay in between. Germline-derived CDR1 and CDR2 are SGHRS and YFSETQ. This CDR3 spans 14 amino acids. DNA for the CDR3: TGCGCCAGCAGCAAATTTAGCGGCCCCTACGAGCAGTACTTC. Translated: CASSKFSGPYEQYF.

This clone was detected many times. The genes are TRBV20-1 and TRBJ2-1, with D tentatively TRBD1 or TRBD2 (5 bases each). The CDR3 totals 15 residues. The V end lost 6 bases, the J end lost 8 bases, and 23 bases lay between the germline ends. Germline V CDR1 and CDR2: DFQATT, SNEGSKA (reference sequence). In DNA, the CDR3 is TGCAGTGCCGTGGGTTCTTTGACGGGGCCCCATGAGCAGTTCTTC. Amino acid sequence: CSAVGSLTGPHEQFF.

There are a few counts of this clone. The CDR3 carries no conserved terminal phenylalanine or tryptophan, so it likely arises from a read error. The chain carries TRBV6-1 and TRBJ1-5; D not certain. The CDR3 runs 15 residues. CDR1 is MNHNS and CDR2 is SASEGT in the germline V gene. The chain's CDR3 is CASTFTTGINQHQHS. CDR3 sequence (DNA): TGTGCCAGCACCTTTACGACCGGGATCAATCAGCACCAGCATTCT.

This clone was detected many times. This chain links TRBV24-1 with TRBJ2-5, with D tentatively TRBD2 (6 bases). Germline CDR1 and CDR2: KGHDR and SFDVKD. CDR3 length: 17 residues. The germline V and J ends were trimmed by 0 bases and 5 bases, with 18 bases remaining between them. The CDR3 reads CATSDLGSGGQVETQYF. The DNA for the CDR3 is TGTGCCACCAGTGATTTGGGTTCCGGAGGGCAAGTTGAGACCCAGTACTTC.